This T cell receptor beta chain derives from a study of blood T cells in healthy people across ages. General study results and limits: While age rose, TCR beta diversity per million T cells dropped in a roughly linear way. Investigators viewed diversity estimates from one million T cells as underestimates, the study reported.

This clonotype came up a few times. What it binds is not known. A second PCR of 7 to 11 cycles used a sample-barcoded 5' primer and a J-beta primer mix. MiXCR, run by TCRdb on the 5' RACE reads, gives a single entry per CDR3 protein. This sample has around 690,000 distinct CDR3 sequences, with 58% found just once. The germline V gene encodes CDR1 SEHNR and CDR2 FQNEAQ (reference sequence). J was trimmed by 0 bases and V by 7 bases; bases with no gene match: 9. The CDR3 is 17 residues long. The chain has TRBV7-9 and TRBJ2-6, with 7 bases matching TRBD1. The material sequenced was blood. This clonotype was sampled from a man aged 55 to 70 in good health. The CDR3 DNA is TGTGCCAGCACCCCACTGGGACAGAACTCTGGGGCCAACGTCCTGACTTTC. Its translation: CASTPLGQNSGANVLTF. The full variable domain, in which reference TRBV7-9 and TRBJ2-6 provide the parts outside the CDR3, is DTGVSQNPRHKITKRGQNVTFRCDPISEHNRLYWYRQTLGQGPEFLTYFQNEAQLEKSRLLSDRFSAERPKGSFSTLEIQRTEQGDSAMYLCASTPLGQNSGANVLTFGAGSRLTVL.